These 24 T cell receptor beta chains originate from one sample sequenced in a study of blood T cell repertoires in COVID-19. Data came from immunoSEQ multiplex PCR; TCRdb stores just in-frame clones and leaves some out. The sample consists of 200,000 to 250,000 clones, around 80% of them appearing once. Sequenced input: PBMCs or T cells enriched from blood (not recorded which). The receptors were sampled from a middle-aged man who had recovered from COVID-19.

The rearrangement joins TRBV2 to TRBJ1-5; possibly TRBD1 for D (5 bases). This CDR3 contains 16 residues. V shed 4 bases and J shed 3 bases, with 16 bases lying between them. Germline CDR1 and CDR2: SNHLY and FYNNEI. Written as DNA, the CDR3 is TGTGCCAGCAGTGGCGGGGAACAGGAGCCCAATCAGCCCCAGCATTTT. Amino acid sequence: CASSGGEQEPNQPQHF.

Comment on this clone: The junction does not match germline at one end; this may be a read error. The rearrangement uses TRBV10-3 and TRBJ2-3; maybe TRBD1 (5 bases). CDR3 length: 15 residues. Germline V CDR1 and CDR2: ENHRY, SYGVKD. CDR3 loop: CAIGDSTTSTDTQYF. The CDR3 DNA follows: TGTGCCATCGGTGACAGTACGACTAGCACAGATACGCAGTATTTT.

CDR3 bases: TGTGCCACCAGCTCTGAGGCCGGAACGACTCCCTATGGCTACACCTTC. This codes for CATSSEAGTTPYGYTF. The chain is built from TRBV24-1 and TRBJ1-2, with D hard to call. Per the germline V gene, CDR1 is KGHDR and CDR2 is SFDVKD. Trimming cost V 7 bases and J 4 bases, with 21 bases left between them. The CDR3 runs to 16 residues.

This clone was found many times. The chain joins TRBV12-2 to TRBJ2-1; TRBD2, as called in the table, went unchecked against the DNA. TRBV12-2 is a documented pseudogene. CDR3 length: 18 amino acids. The CDR3 DNA is TGTGCAAGTCGCTTAGCGAGTATAGCGGGAGATGTATACAATGAGCAGTTCTTC. This sequence encodes CASRLASIAGDVYNEQFF.

The rearrangement links TRBV9 to TRBJ1-2, with D perhaps TRBD1 (6 bases). Trimming removed 4 bases at V and 5 bases at J, with 15 bases between. Germline CDR1 SGDLS, CDR2 YYNGEE. CDR3 length: 14 amino acids. The DNA of the CDR3 is TGTGCCAGCAGCCCACGGGGGGGGGCGTATGGCTACACCTTC. Translation: CASSPRGGAYGYTF.

The chain employs TRBV4-1 and TRBJ1-2; possibly TRBD1 for D (5 bases). The CDR3 extends over 15 amino acids. The germline V gene encodes CDR1 MGHRA and CDR2 YSYEKL. Trimming left V 4 bases short and J 1 base short, with 13 bases between. The CDR3 sequence is CASSPGRQFNYGYTF. DNA for the CDR3: TGCGCCAGCAGCCCAGGGCGGCAGTTTAACTATGGCTACACCTTC.

Only one count was recorded for this clone. The V gene is TRBV18, the J gene TRBJ2-5; perhaps TRBD1 as D (6 bases). Germline V CDR1 and CDR2: KGHSH, LQKENI. CDR3 size: 15 residues. Trimming left V 4 bases short and J 2 bases short, with 14 bases between. Here the CDR3 DNA reads TGTGCCAGCTCACGGGGATCGGACAGTCAAGAGACCCAGTACTTC. It translates to CASSRGSDSQETQYF.

The chain employs TRBV3-1 (or the pseudogene TRBV3-2) and TRBJ1-2; unclear D gene. Germline CDR1 and CDR2: LGHDT and YNNKEL (reference sequence). Trimming removed 1 base at V and 8 bases at J, with 8 bases between. The CDR3 runs 12 residues. CDR3 residues: CASSQGPGGYTF. The CDR3 DNA follows: TGTGCCAGCAGCCAAGGGCCGGGGGGCTACACCTTC.

The V and J genes are TRBV9 and TRBJ1-4; TRBD1 aligns across 8 bases. The ends lost 3 bases at V and 2 bases at J; junction bases unmatched: 3. The CDR3 is 15 residues long. The germline gives CDR1 SGDLS, CDR2 YYNGEE. The DNA of the CDR3 is TGTGCCAGCAGCGACCAGGGGGCCACTAATGAAAAACTGTTTTTT. Its translation is CASSDQGATNEKLFF.

The V and J genes are TRBV7-9 and TRBJ2-5; 8 bases are shared with TRBD1. The V segment lost 3 bases and the J segment 1 base; nucleotides outside the gene matches: 4. The CDR3 extends over 15 amino acids. Looked up from germline, CDR1 is SEHNR and CDR2 is FQNEAQ (reference sequence). The CDR3 sequence: CASSFQGASQETQYF. The CDR3 DNA reads as TGTGCCAGCAGCTTCCAGGGGGCGTCCCAAGAGACCCAGTACTTC.

The chain links TRBV5-5 to TRBJ1-3, with D uncertain. CDR3 length: 14 residues. CDR1 is SGHKS and CDR2 is YYEKEE in the germline V gene (reference sequence). Trimming stripped 0 bases from V and 4 bases from J, with 8 bases between. The CDR3 region has the DNA TGTGCCAGCAGCTTGGTCGGGGAGGGAAACACCATATATTTT. Translating gives CASSLVGEGNTIYF.

The chain joins TRBV7-2 to TRBJ2-1; the D is unclear. Germline CDR1 SGHTA, CDR2 FQGNSA. V lost 1 base, J lost 5 bases, and 6 bases lay in between. The CDR3 loop spans 13 amino acids. CDR3: CASSLGPNNEQFF. CDR3 sequence (DNA): TGTGCCAGCAGCTTAGGGCCCAACAATGAGCAGTTCTTC.

The chain joins TRBV9 to TRBJ1-6; D ambiguous. This CDR3 spans 16 amino acids. CDR1 is SGDLS, CDR2 YYNGEE, per germline. V was clipped by 0 bases and J by 7 bases, with 14 bases between them. CDR3 loop: CASSVDFMGGNSPLHF. CDR3 DNA sequence: TGTGCCAGCAGCGTAGATTTCATGGGCGGGAATTCACCCCTCCACTTT.

This chain uses TRBV5-1 with TRBJ2-1; D perhaps matches TRBD2 (6 bases). The CDR3 extends over 14 amino acids. Germline V gene sequence: CDR1 SGHRS, CDR2 YFSETQ. Trimming stripped 3 bases from V and 15 bases from J, with 22 bases between. CDR3 DNA: TGCGCCAGCAGCTGGGGGGATCGAGCGGGTGAAGGGTTCTTC. It specifies CASSWGDRAGEGFF.

V is TRBV7-9 and J is TRBJ1-6; 7 nucleotides align to TRBD1. There are 13 residues in the CDR3. V lost 5 bases and J lost 13; bases outside the gene matches: 8. Germline values: CDR1 SEHNR, CDR2 FQNEAQ (reference sequence). CDR3 sequence: CASSPGTEVPLHF. CDR3 DNA: TGTGCCAGCAGCCCCGGGACAGAGGTTCCCCTCCACTTT.

The chain couples TRBV4-2 to TRBJ1-1; possible D gene TRBD1, 5 bases. Germline V lookup: CDR1 LGHNA, CDR2 YNFKEQ. The CDR3 is made up of 14 amino acids. Between the trimmed V and J ends, which lost 1 base and 0 bases, there was a span of 6 bases. CDR3: CASSQGQLNTEAFF. The CDR3 DNA follows: TGTGCCAGCAGCCAAGGACAGTTGAACACTGAAGCTTTCTTT.

The genes are TRBV9 and TRBJ1-1; 7 bases map to TRBD1. After removal of 4 bases from V and 7 bases from J, the junction contained 13 bases not matched to a gene. The CDR3 contains 15 residues. Germline-derived CDR1 and CDR2 are SGDLS and YYNGEE. The CDR3: CASSPRDRSYLEAFF. CDR3 DNA sequence: TGTGCCAGCAGCCCCCGGGACAGATCTTATCTTGAAGCTTTCTTT.

Only one count was recorded for this clone. The chain uses TRBV4-1 and TRBJ2-7, with D maybe TRBD1 (5 bases). Germline V gene sequence: CDR1 MGHRA, CDR2 YSYEKL. V lost 0 bases to trimming and J lost 2 bases, with 8 bases between them. This CDR3 comprises 14 residues. The DNA for the CDR3 is TGCGCCAGCAGCCAAGATTTCAGGGCCTACGAGCAGTACTTC. This codes for CASSQDFRAYEQYF.

This clone occurred once. This sequence joins TRBV18 and TRBJ1-6; D unclear. V shed 6 bases and J shed 7 bases, with 19 bases lying between them. Germline values: CDR1 KGHSH, CDR2 LQKENI. The CDR3 contains 16 residues. CDR3 loop: CASSPQASLYNSPLHF. As DNA, the CDR3 is TGTGCCAGCTCGCCTCAGGCCAGTCTATACAATTCACCCCTCCACTTT.

The rearrangement links TRBV3-1 (or the pseudogene TRBV3-2) to TRBJ2-1; 11 bases fit TRBD2. This CDR3 comprises 17 residues. The junction had 9 bases not matched to a gene; V was cut back by 0 bases and J by 8 bases. Germline CDR1 is LGHDT and CDR2 is YNNKEL (reference sequence). The CDR3 bases are TGTGCCAGCAGCCAAGACCCCCCTAGCGGGGGGATCTATGAGCAGTTCTTC. It encodes CASSQDPPSGGIYEQFF.

V and J are TRBV2 and TRBJ2-7; 8 nucleotides match TRBD1. Germline CDR1 SNHLY, CDR2 FYNNEI. This CDR3 has 14 amino acids. The ends lost 8 bases at V and 2 bases at J; junction bases unmatched: 8. This CDR3 is CASWDRMTAYEQYF. The CDR3 nucleotides read TGTGCCAGCTGGGACAGGATGACTGCCTACGAGCAGTACTTC.

This clone was observed a single time. The rearrangement uses TRBV4-2 and TRBJ2-3; a possible D gene is TRBD1 (6 bases). The CDR3 is 15 residues long. The germline CDR1 and CDR2 sequences are LGHNA and YNFKEQ. The V gene lost 4 bases and the J gene lost 4 bases, with 15 bases spanning the gap. CDR3 amino acids: CASSPRGPGADTQYF. The DNA for the CDR3 is TGTGCCAGCAGCCCCAGGGGACCTGGGGCAGATACGCAGTATTTT.

In this sample, this clone turned up a few times. The chain links TRBV5-4 to TRBJ2-5; 12 bases fit TRBD2. The CDR3 extends over 15 amino acids. V shed 3 bases and J 2 bases; nucleotides not matched to a gene: 2. Looked up from germline, CDR1 is SGHNT and CDR2 is YYREEE (reference sequence). DNA for the CDR3: TGTGCCAGCAGCTGGGGGACTAGCGGGCAAGAGACCCAGTACTTC. This translates into CASSWGTSGQETQYF.

V usage is TRBV28 and J usage is TRBJ2-5; no clear D. The CDR3 runs 13 residues. In germline, CDR1 is MDHEN, CDR2 SYDVKM. CDR3 nucleotides: TGTGCATTCGGTCCCAGGTTCCAAGAGACCCAGTACTTC. Its protein product is CAFGPRFQETQYF.